These 18 T cell receptor beta chains share one sample of origin, sequenced in a study of T-cell memory formation after mild COVID-19. Via MiXCR, TCRdb re-called the 5' RACE reads, giving one row per CDR3 protein. This table has almost 550,000 distinct CDR3 sequences, around 21% appearing once. Specimen: PBMCs or a T cell subset sorted from them (not recorded which). The receptors stem from an adult woman who had mild COVID-19 (a few samples of this study predate the infection). Cell type and time point are not known.

The table lists this clonotype with a few counts. The CDR3, as DNA: TGTGCCAGCAGCTTAGGGAAGGGACTAGCGGGGCGAGAGACCCAGTACTTC. Translating gives CASSLGKGLAGRETQYF. The chain uses TRBV7-2 and TRBJ2-5; 13 bases fit TRBD2. Germline V gene data show CDR1 as SGHTA and CDR2 as FQGNSA. The CDR3 is made up of 17 amino acids. Trimming at V came to 1 base and at J to 4 bases, leaving 6 bases not matched to a gene.

The rearrangement links TRBV9 to TRBJ1-6, with 8 nucleotides matching TRBD1. J lost 7 bases, V lost 3 bases, and 15 bases had no gene match. Germline lookup yields CDR1 SGDLS and CDR2 YYNGEE. There are 18 residues in the CDR3. The CDR3 sequence: CASSEEALSGTGNSPLHF. CDR3 nucleotide sequence: TGTGCCAGCAGCGAGGAAGCGTTGTCCGGGACAGGCAATTCACCCCTCCACTTT. Filled out from reference TRBV9 and TRBJ1-6, the complete variable domain reads DSGVTQTPKHLITATGQRVTLRCSPRSGDLSVYWYQQSLDQGLQFLIQYYNGEERAKGNILERFSAQQFPDLHSELNLSSLELGDSALYFCASSEEALSGTGNSPLHFGNGTRLTVT.

The chain has TRBV7-6 and TRBJ2-3, with TRBD1 identical over 9 bases. From germline, CDR1 is SGHVS and CDR2 FNYEAQ. The CDR3 is 15 amino acids. V lost 5 bases, J lost 2 bases, and 5 bases stayed unmatched. In nucleotides, the CDR3 is TGTGCCAGCAGCCGCGGACAGGGGACCACAGATACGCAGTATTTT. Residues: CASSRGQGTTDTQYF.

This clonotype showed up many times. The junction departs from germline at one end; a sequencing error may be responsible. The gene calls are TRBV5-1 and TRBJ2-1; D remains ambiguous. The germline gives CDR1 SGHRS, CDR2 YFSETQ. The CDR3 is 11 amino acids. This CDR3 is CASSFGNEQFF. Here the CDR3 DNA reads TGTGCCAGCAGCTTCGGCAATGAGCAGTTCTTC.

The chain joins TRBV6-1 to TRBJ2-7; D may be TRBD1 or TRBD2 (5 bases each). Trimming pared 4 bases from V and 2 bases from J, leaving 15 bases between. In germline, CDR1 is MNHNS, CDR2 SASEGT. CDR3 length: 15 amino acids. CDR3 DNA sequence: TGTGCCAGCAGTGCGGTTTCAGGGAGCCCCTACGAGCAGTACTTC. As protein: CASSAVSGSPYEQYF.

The chain has TRBV19 and TRBJ2-7, with 9 bases aligning to TRBD1. CDR1 is LNHDA, CDR2 SQIVND, per germline (reference sequence). The J segment lost 2 bases and the V segment lost 6 bases, leaving 5 bases of the junction unmatched. CDR3 length equals 14 residues. The DNA of the CDR3 is TGTGCCAGTAGGCTGACAGGGGGACCCTACGAGCAGTACTTC. Amino acid sequence: CASRLTGGPYEQYF.

This clonotype was picked up a small number of times. The chain has TRBV2 and TRBJ2-7; TRBD2 matches 9 bases. J gave up 0 bases and V 4 bases, and 1 base lay outside the gene matches. Germline values: CDR1 SNHLY, CDR2 FYNNEI. The CDR3 spans 14 residues. The CDR3 reads CASSGGGASYEQYF. The CDR3 region has the DNA TGTGCCAGCAGTGGCGGGGGGGCCTCCTACGAGCAGTACTTC.

V usage is TRBV5-1 and J usage is TRBJ2-7; TRBD2 agrees at 11 bases. Germline CDR1 and CDR2: SGHRS and YFSETQ. With V trimmed by 4 bases and J by 5 bases, 17 bases remained unmatched. The CDR3 runs 18 residues. CDR3 amino acids: CASSGQGASGRPFDEQYF. The CDR3 bases are TGCGCCAGCAGCGGGCAGGGTGCTAGCGGGAGGCCTTTCGACGAGCAGTACTTC.

The gene calls are TRBV24-1 and TRBJ1-2; D may be TRBD1 (6 bases). The CDR3 is made up of 14 amino acids. The germline V and J ends were trimmed by 6 bases and 0 bases, with 10 bases remaining between them. The germline gives CDR1 KGHDR, CDR2 SFDVKD. This CDR3 reads CATSPTGSNYGYTF. The DNA for the CDR3 is TGTGCCACCAGTCCTACAGGGTCTAACTATGGCTACACCTTC.

This clonotype was recorded once. This chain connects TRBV4-2 to TRBJ2-3; 10 bases map to TRBD2. There are 15 residues in the CDR3. V shed 8 bases, J shed 0 bases, and the junction held 5 bases outside the gene matches. The germline CDR1 and CDR2 sequences are LGHNA and YNFKEQ. In DNA form, the CDR3 reads TGTGCCAGCGGAAAGCGGGGGGGTAGCACAGATACGCAGTATTTT. It codes for CASGKRGGSTDTQYF.

This clonotype has a handful of counts. The rearrangement links TRBV10-3 to TRBJ2-7; D remains ambiguous. The CDR3 totals 13 residues. Germline V gene data show CDR1 as ENHRY and CDR2 as SYGVKD. With 11 bases removed from V and 0 bases from J, the gap between germline ends came to 14 bases. CDR3 loop: CAHAKDSSYEQYF. CDR3 nucleotides: TGTGCCCACGCCAAAGATAGCTCCTACGAGCAGTACTTC.

A few counts support this clonotype. This chain links TRBV7-6 with TRBJ2-1; 8 nucleotides line up with TRBD1. The CDR3 is 16 residues long. The trim removed 1 base at V and 8 bases at J, leaving 10 bases unmatched. Germline loops: CDR1 SGHVS, CDR2 FNYEAQ. CDR3 sequence reads: CASSLGTGQGGDEQFF. The CDR3 nucleotides are TGTGCCAGCAGCTTAGGTACAGGACAGGGCGGGGATGAGCAGTTCTTC.

This clonotype was seen more than once but under ten times. The V and J genes are TRBV6-1 and TRBJ1-2; no definite D call. The CDR3 is 14 amino acids. V lost 10 bases and J lost 2, with 17 bases in between. CDR1 and CDR2 (germline): MNHNS, SASEGT. CDR3 in amino acids: CAIASAYMNYGYTF. DNA for the CDR3: TGTGCCATCGCATCTGCTTACATGAACTATGGCTACACCTTC.

The genes are TRBV6-1 and TRBJ2-1; weak D call: TRBD1 (6 bases). The CDR3 length is 14 residues. Trimming cost V 7 bases and J 6 bases, with 16 bases left between them. The V gene's germline CDR1 is MNHNS and CDR2 SASEGT. CDR3 nucleotides: TGTGCCAGCACCCCACAGGGTGTTGGCAATGAGCAGTTCTTC. Amino acid sequence: CASTPQGVGNEQFF.

This rearrangement joins TRBV18 to TRBJ1-1; D is unresolved. V was clipped by 5 bases and J by 3 bases, with 7 bases between them. This CDR3 contains 12 residues. CDR1 is KGHSH, CDR2 LQKENI, per germline. As DNA, the CDR3 is TGTGCCAGCTCAATCGGTGACACTGAAGCTTTCTTT. As protein: CASSIGDTEAFF.

The chain has TRBV2 and TRBJ2-1; possibly TRBD2 for D (6 bases). V lost 0 bases to trimming and J lost 2 bases, with 14 bases between them. Germline values: CDR1 SNHLY, CDR2 FYNNEI. The CDR3 has 17 residues. The CDR3 loop is CASSEALGGITYNEQFF. The CDR3, as DNA: TGTGCCAGCAGTGAAGCGCTTGGAGGGATCACCTACAATGAGCAGTTCTTC. The entire variable domain, with the rest obtained from reference TRBV2 and TRBJ2-1, is as follows: EPEVTQTPSHQVTQMGQEVILRCVPISNHLYFYWYRQILGQKVEFLVSFYNNEISEKSEIFDDQFSVERPDGSNFTLKIRSTKLEDSAMYFCASSEALGGITYNEQFFGPGTRLTVL.

This clonotype turned up a few times. The chain recombines TRBV5-1 with TRBJ2-7, with 10 positions matching TRBD2. Germline V gene sequence: CDR1 SGHRS, CDR2 YFSETQ. The CDR3 covers 15 residues. Germline trimming cut 0 bases from V and 2 bases from J; bases unmatched to any gene: 2. The CDR3 DNA is TGCGCCAGCAGCTTGGCCCTAGCGGGGGCCTACGAGCAGTACTTC. It encodes CASSLALAGAYEQYF.

This chain joins TRBV3-1 and TRBJ2-6; 9 bases are shared with TRBD1. CDR1 and CDR2 from the germline V gene are LGHDT and YNNKEL (reference sequence). V lost 5 bases, J lost 0 bases, and 14 bases stayed unmatched. The CDR3 runs to 20 residues. The CDR3 DNA reads TGTGCCAGCAGCGCTCATCCTTTCGACAGGGGGGTCTCTGGGGCCAACGTCCTGACTTTC. Residues: CASSAHPFDRGVSGANVLTF.